Below are 17 T cell receptor beta chains sequenced from a single sample in a study of T cell changes during pregnancy in multiple sclerosis. Method: immunoSEQ multiplex PCR; TCRdb's copy keeps in-frame clones and lacks some. The repertoire holds about 18,000 clones, around 86% seen once, with approximately 13% in the top ten. The input for sequencing was CD8+ T cells from peripheral blood mononuclear cells, taken in the third trimester of pregnancy. These receptors originate from a female donor in good health, enrolled as a control in a pregnancy study.

The chain uses TRBV5-1 and TRBJ1-1, with a possible D match to TRBD1 (5 bases). Trimming cost V 4 bases and J 5 bases, with 21 bases left between them. Germline CDR1 is SGHRS and CDR2 is YFSETQ. The CDR3 consists of 16 residues. CDR3: CASSPSGGETRTEAFF. The CDR3 DNA reads as TGCGCCAGCAGCCCAAGTGGGGGGGAAACAAGGACTGAAGCTTTCTTT.

The chain has TRBV6-5 and TRBJ2-2; 10 bases are a match to TRBD2. Trimming at V came to 2 bases and at J to 5 bases, leaving 2 bases not matched to a gene. Germline V CDR1 and CDR2: MNHEY, SVGAGI. The length of the CDR3 is 15 residues. CDR3 bases: TGTGCCAGCAGTTACGGGACTAGCGTGACCGGGGAGCTGTTTTTT. It is translated as CASSYGTSVTGELFF.

This clone was recorded once. J is TRBJ2-7 and V is TRBV4-1; 12 positions match TRBD1. This CDR3 contains 17 residues. J gave up 6 bases and V 0 bases, and 9 bases lay outside the gene matches. The germline V gene has CDR1 MGHRA and CDR2 YSYEKL. As DNA, the CDR3 is TGCGCCAGCAGCCAAGATACTTGGGGACAGGGGGCTCTCGAGCAGTACTTC. Translated: CASSQDTWGQGALEQYF.

The V gene is TRBV9, the J gene TRBJ2-1, with 13 positions matching TRBD2. From germline, CDR1 is SGDLS and CDR2 YYNGEE. CDR3 length equals 16 residues. V lost 4 bases and J lost 9; bases outside the gene matches: 10. This CDR3 reads CASSPHSGTSGIEQFF. CDR3 nucleotides: TGTGCCAGCAGCCCCCATTCCGGGACTAGCGGGATTGAGCAGTTCTTC. Using reference TRBV9 and TRBJ2-1 for the parts outside the CDR3, the full variable domain is DSGVTQTPKHLITATGQRVTLRCSPRSGDLSVYWYQQSLDQGLQFLIQYYNGEERAKGNILERFSAQQFPDLHSELNLSSLELGDSALYFCASSPHSGTSGIEQFFGPGTRLTVL.

The chain couples TRBV13 to TRBJ1-6; D may be TRBD1 (5 bases). The V gene's germline CDR1 is PRHDT and CDR2 FYEKMQ (reference sequence). V was cut by 4 bases and J by 5 bases, with 9 bases left in between. This CDR3 is built from 14 residues. DNA for the CDR3: TGTGCCAGCAGCTCTCAGGGTAATAATTCACCCCTCCACTTT. The encoded protein is CASSSQGNNSPLHF.

This clone was seen only a few times. This chain uses TRBV5-6 with TRBJ2-1, with TRBD2 identical over 9 bases. Germline values: CDR1 SGHDT, CDR2 YYEEEE. The CDR3 sequence is 15 residues long. Germline trimming cut 5 bases from V and 3 bases from J; bases unmatched to any gene: 6. As DNA, the CDR3 is TGTGCCAGCAGATCCGGGACTAGCAGCTACAATGAGCAGTTCTTC. Protein product: CASRSGTSSYNEQFF.

This chain connects TRBV28 to TRBJ2-1; 11 bases align to TRBD2. Unmatched junction bases numbered 4, after V lost 2 bases and J lost 7 bases. Germline V gives CDR1 MDHEN, CDR2 SYDVKM. This CDR3 has 15 residues. Written as DNA, the CDR3 is TGTGCCAGCAGTTTAGGGGCTAGCGGGAGGAATGAGCAGTTCTTC. This gives the protein CASSLGASGRNEQFF.

The gene calls are TRBV19 and TRBJ1-5, with TRBD1 as a possible D gene (5 bases). V was clipped by 3 bases and J by 0 bases, with 9 bases between them. The germline gives CDR1 LNHDA, CDR2 SQIVND (reference sequence). The CDR3 covers 15 residues. The CDR3 here is CASSIGRDSNQPQHF. Here the CDR3 DNA reads TGTGCCAGTAGTATCGGCAGGGATAGCAATCAGCCCCAGCATTTT. Combining the CDR3 with reference TRBV19 and TRBJ1-5 gives the whole variable domain DGGITQSPKYLFRKEGQNVTLSCEQNLNHDAMYWYRQDPGQGLRLIYYSQIVNDFQKGDIAEGYSVSREKKESFPLTVTSAQKNPTAFYLCASSIGRDSNQPQHFGDGTRLSIL.

Worth noting for this clone: Additional DNA sequences in this sample encode the identical CDR3. The J gene is TRBJ2-7, the V gene TRBV27, with a weak D call TRBD1 (5 bases). CDR3 size: 16 residues. The V gene lost 2 bases and the J gene lost 1 base, with 15 bases spanning the gap. The V gene's germline CDR1 is MNHEY and CDR2 SMNVEV (reference sequence). In DNA form, the CDR3 reads TGTGCCAGCAGTTTAGGAGACAGAGGCTTATCCTACGAGCAGTACTTC. This gives the protein CASSLGDRGLSYEQYF.

The rearrangement uses TRBV29-1 and TRBJ1-1, with TRBD1 identical over 9 bases. With V trimmed by 6 bases and J by 0 bases, 2 bases remained unmatched. The CDR3 sequence is 13 residues long. Looked up from germline, CDR1 is SQVTM and CDR2 is ANQGSEA. CDR3 sequence: CSVGDRVNTEAFF. The DNA of the CDR3 is TGCAGCGTGGGGGACAGGGTGAACACTGAAGCTTTCTTT. Full variable domain (missing parts from reference TRBV29-1 and TRBJ1-1): SAVISQKPSRDICQRGTSLTIQCQVDSQVTMMFWYRQQPGQSLTLIATANQGSEATYESGFVIDKFPISRPNLTFSTLTVSNMSPEDSSIYLCSVGDRVNTEAFFGQGTRLTVV.

This clone was seen a single time. The rearrangement links TRBV27 to TRBJ2-3, with 7 positions matching TRBD1. With 2 bases clipped from V and 4 bases from J, the junction kept 6 bases outside the gene matches. The CDR3 has 15 amino acids. Germline assignment: CDR1 MNHEY and CDR2 SMNVEV (reference sequence). The CDR3 reads CASSLLTGAPDTQYF. CDR3 coding DNA: TGTGCCAGCAGTTTACTTACAGGGGCCCCAGATACGCAGTATTTT.

The rearrangement joins TRBV29-1 to TRBJ2-7; possible D gene TRBD1, 6 bases. CDR1 SQVTM and CDR2 ANQGSEA come from the germline V gene. This CDR3 has 14 amino acids. The V end was cut by 4 bases, the J end by 0 bases, with 13 bases between. The CDR3 DNA sequence: TGCAGCGTTGTCGGCGGACAGAGCTCCTACGAGCAGTACTTC. It codes for CSVVGGQSSYEQYF.

V gene TRBV4-1 combines with J gene TRBJ2-1; D not certain. Trimming pared 0 bases from V and 4 bases from J, leaving 10 bases between. The germline CDR1 and CDR2 sequences are MGHRA and YSYEKL. The CDR3 covers 15 residues. DNA for the CDR3: TGCGCCAGCAGCCAAGATCCAGCGCCTTACAATGAGCAGTTCTTC. Protein sequence: CASSQDPAPYNEQFF.

The chain couples TRBV6-1 to TRBJ2-7, with a possible D match to TRBD2 (5 bases). The CDR3 spans 15 residues. The V end lost 0 bases, the J end lost 0 bases, and 9 bases lay between the germline ends. Per the germline V gene, CDR1 is MNHNS and CDR2 is SASEGT. CDR3 sequence reads: CASSEASASSYEQYF. The CDR3 bases are TGTGCCAGCAGTGAAGCTAGCGCTAGCTCCTACGAGCAGTACTTC.

This clone has a single count. The rearrangement uses TRBV28 and TRBJ2-2; 8 bases fit TRBD2. The CDR3 covers 16 residues. The ends lost 6 bases at V and 0 bases at J; junction bases unmatched: 6. CDR1 is MDHEN and CDR2 is SYDVKM in the germline V gene. The CDR3 nucleotides are TGTGCCAGCAGAAGTCTTAGCGGGACGAACACCGGGGAGCTGTTTTTT. Amino acids: CASRSLSGTNTGELFF.

This chain links TRBV23-1 with TRBJ2-7; D might be TRBD1 (7 bases). TRBV23-1 carries the ORF label, with uncertain function. The CDR3 contains 16 residues. V shed 0 bases and J shed 5 bases, with 17 bases lying between them. This CDR3 reads CASSQSWTPGGNEQYF. Here the CDR3 DNA reads TGCGCCAGCAGTCAATCATGGACCCCAGGGGGGAACGAGCAGTACTTC.

The gene calls are TRBV28 and TRBJ1-4, with TRBD1 matching over 9 bases. The CDR3 is 11 amino acids. V trimming: 11 bases; J trimming: 9 bases; junction bases outside the gene matches: 4. Germline V lookup: CDR1 MDHEN, CDR2 SYDVKM. The CDR3 reads CAVGQGQKLFF. In DNA, the CDR3 is TGTGCCGTGGGACAGGGACAAAAACTGTTTTTT.